This T cell receptor beta chain was identified during a study of T-cell memory formation after mild COVID-19. Points from the study as a whole: Second-wave clones with a day 37 peak had unconfirmed SARS-CoV-2 specificity.

The 5'RACE method, run with constant-segment primers, produced TCR alpha and TCR beta cDNA libraries (carrying sample barcodes and UMIs). TCRdb independently ran MiXCR on the 5' RACE reads; one entry per CDR3 protein. The table has around 300,000 distinct CDR3 sequences, roughly 15% seen once; the top ten hold 22%. Looked up from germline, CDR1 is LGHNA and CDR2 is YSLEER. Trimming at V came to 1 base and at J to 9 bases, leaving 8 bases not matched to a gene. This CDR3 comprises 15 residues. This clonotype was counted between two and nine times. Its cognate antigen is unknown. Sequenced sample: PBMCs or a T cell subset sorted from them (not recorded which). The genes are TRBV4-3 and TRBJ2-4; 8 nucleotides align to TRBD1. This TCR derives from a man aged 18 to 29 who had mild COVID-19 (a few samples of this study predate the infection). Cell type and time point are not known. In DNA, the CDR3 is TGCGCCAGCAGCCAAGTGAGTGGGGACAGGAGCATTCAGTACTTC. Amino acid sequence: CASSQVSGDRSIQYF.